Shown below are 18 T cell receptor gamma chains from a single sample sequenced in a study of intestinal T cells in coeliac disease. Roughly 10 formalin-fixed paraffin-embedded scrolls, each 5 µm thick, supplied each case's genomic DNA. The TRG library came from 200 to 250 ng of biopsy DNA amplified with LymphoTrack primers. TCRdb re-called the multiplex PCR reads through CATT. Of some 1,900 gamma-chain clones listed, over 45% are singletons. The source material was a duodenal biopsy. These receptor sequences come from a human donor with celiac disease.

Regarding this clone: This may be a read error: a much more frequent sequence differs by one nucleotide. The chain links TRGV10 to TRGJP1. TRGV10 is noted as an ORF with a role that remains uncertain. The V gene end was trimmed by 8 bases and the J gene end by 9 bases; junction bases not matched to a gene: 13. The CDR3 has 14 residues. The CDR3 DNA reads TGTGCTGCGTGGGGTATCAAGAGACGTTGGTTCAAGATATTT. Amino acids: CAAWGIKRRWFKIF.

This clone was counted only a few times. The gene calls are TRGV3 and TRGJ1 or TRGJ2. The germline V gene encodes CDR1 VTNTFY and CDR2 YDVSTARD (reference sequence). After removal of 6 bases from V and 2 bases from J, the junction contained 10 bases not matched to a gene. CDR3 length: 14 amino acids. CDR3 in amino acids: CATWPTDYYYKKLF. The DNA of the CDR3 is TGTGCCACCTGGCCGACGGATTATTATTATAAGAAACTCTTT.

With regard to this clone: This may stem from a read error, because a much larger clone lies one nucleotide away. The chain uses TRGV3 and TRGJP2. The CDR3 is 15 residues long. From germline, CDR1 is VTNTFY and CDR2 YDVSTARD (reference sequence). The CDR3 DNA sequence: TGTGCCACCTGGGACAGGCTTAGGGGTGATTGGGTCAAGACGTTT. Translated: CATWDRLRGDWVKTF.

Turning to this clone: At one end, the junction sequence differs from germline, possibly due to a read error. V and J are TRGV2 and TRGJP1. The CDR3 totals 17 residues. The germline gives CDR1 EGSNGY, CDR2 YDSYNSKV. For the CDR3, the DNA is TGTGCCACCTGGGAAAACGGGACCAATACCGCTGGTTGGTTCAAGATATTT. It translates to CATWENGTNTAGWFKIF.

The chain uses TRGV3 and TRGJ1 or TRGJ2. Germline values: CDR1 VTNTFY, CDR2 YDVSTARD (reference sequence). Trimming took 9 bases from V and 7 from J; bases not matched to a gene: 21. CDR3 length: 15 amino acids. The CDR3 DNA reads as TGTGCCACCGCCATTCCTGGGACGGAGGGATATAAGAAACTCTTT. It yields the protein CATAIPGTEGYKKLF.

This chain joins TRGV2 and TRGJ1 or TRGJ2. The CDR3 runs to 14 residues. J lost 6 bases, V lost 1 base, and 9 bases had no gene match. Germline V lookup: CDR1 EGSNGY, CDR2 YDSYNSKV. CDR3 protein: CATWDGSAGYKKLF. The CDR3 region has the DNA TGTGCCACCTGGGACGGATCAGCTGGTTATAAGAAACTCTTT.

By share, this clone counts as large. The chain is built from TRGV2 and TRGJP2. The CDR3 is made up of 16 amino acids. Germline V gene lookup returns CDR1 EGSNGY and CDR2 YDSYNSKV. Germline trimming cut 1 base from V and 0 bases from J; bases unmatched to any gene: 5. The CDR3 bases are TGTGCCACCTGGGACGGTCCATATAGTAGTGATTGGATCAAGACGTTT. It codes for CATWDGPYSSDWIKTF.

The V call is TRGV2, the J call TRGJ1 or TRGJ2. CDR1 EGSNGY and CDR2 YDSYNSKV come from the germline V gene. CDR3 length equals 13 residues. The V segment lost 0 bases and the J segment 3 bases; nucleotides outside the gene matches: 2. CDR3 bases: TGTGCCACCTGGGACGGGCCTTATTATAAGAAACTCTTT. Amino acid sequence: CATWDGPYYKKLF.

Details on this clone: A single base separates this from a much larger clone, so it may be a read error. The V and J genes are TRGV10 and TRGJP1. TRGV10 is given ORF status, its function remaining uncertain. The CDR3 sequence is 14 residues long. The CDR3 protein is CAAWGVATGRFKIF. Written as DNA, the CDR3 is TGTGCTGCGTGGGGAGTTGCCACTGGTCGGTTCAAGATATTT.

There are a few counts of this clone. This chain connects TRGV8 to TRGJ1 or TRGJ2. Germline V gene sequence: CDR1 VENAVY, CDR2 YDSYNSRV. With 3 bases clipped from V and 10 bases from J, the junction kept 6 bases outside the gene matches. This CDR3 region has 11 residues. CDR3 loop: CATWDSAKKLF. CDR3 in DNA: TGTGCCACCTGGGATTCGGCGAAGAAACTCTTT.

The rearrangement links TRGV10 to TRGJ1 or TRGJ2. TRGV10 qualifies as an ORF whose function is uncertain. Unmatched junction bases numbered 7, after V lost 8 bases and J lost 5 bases. CDR3 length: 12 residues. The CDR3 region is CAAWDLNYKKLF. The CDR3 coding sequence is TGTGCTGCGTGGGATTTAAATTATAAGAAACTCTTT.

V and J are TRGV11 and TRGJP2. TRGV11 is an open reading frame whose function is uncertain. This CDR3 is built from 19 residues. V shed 7 bases, J shed 4 bases, and the junction held 21 bases outside the gene matches. CDR3 sequence (DNA): TGTGCCTGCTGGATAGGCAACCCGATTCAGGGCGTTAGTGATTGGATCAAGACGTTT. Amino acid sequence: CACWIGNPIQGVSDWIKTF.

V usage is TRGV2 and J usage is TRGJ1 or TRGJ2. Germline V gives CDR1 EGSNGY, CDR2 YDSYNSKV. The CDR3 is 12 residues long. Losses at the gene ends were 4 bases for V and 9 bases for J; bases not matched to a gene: 9. CDR3 in amino acids: CATWECLVKKLF. As DNA, the CDR3 is TGTGCCACCTGGGAATGCCTCGTTAAGAAACTCTTT.

About this clone itself: Possible read error: a much larger clone is one base away. The rearrangement joins TRGV11 to TRGJP2. TRGV11 is sorted into the ORF group, with uncertain function. The CDR3 consists of 15 residues. V shed 15 bases, J shed 4 bases, and the junction held 17 bases outside the gene matches. The chain's CDR3 is CAGVLDEISDWIKTF. In DNA, the CDR3 is TGTGCCGGCGTACTGGATGAGATTAGTGATTGGATCAAGACGTTT.

This clone appeared a few times. Different DNA sequences within this sample yield the same CDR3. The chain employs TRGV9 and TRGJ1 or TRGJ2. Germline V CDR1 and CDR2: GITISATS, ISYDGTV (reference sequence). The CDR3 extends over 10 amino acids. Losses at the gene ends were 3 bases for V and 9 bases for J; bases not matched to a gene: 2. The CDR3 coding sequence is TGTGCCTTGTGGGAGTCTAAGAAACTCTTT. Amino acid sequence: CALWESKKLF.

A few counts support this clone. J is TRGJ1 or TRGJ2 and V is TRGV2. There are 14 residues in the CDR3. The germline V gene encodes CDR1 EGSNGY and CDR2 YDSYNSKV. V shed 1 base, J shed 0 bases, and the junction held 3 bases outside the gene matches. Here the CDR3 reads CATWDGKNYYKKLF. The CDR3 DNA reads TGTGCCACCTGGGACGGAAAGAATTATTATAAGAAACTCTTT.

Of note for this clone: The protein in TCRdb stems from a much larger clone and differs at residue 3 from this DNA's translation, likely a read error; here the protein is translated from the DNA. The rearrangement joins TRGV3 to TRGJ1 or TRGJ2. CDR3 size: 13 residues. CDR1 VTNTFY and CDR2 YDVSTARD come from the germline V gene (reference sequence). CDR3 loop: CAAWDRRGYKKLF. DNA of the CDR3: TGTGCCGCCTGGGACAGGCGGGGTTATAAGAAACTCTTT.

The V and J genes are TRGV8 and TRGJ1 or TRGJ2. The CDR3 sequence is 11 residues long. Germline V gene sequence: CDR1 VENAVY, CDR2 YDSYNSRV. V lost 4 bases to trimming and J lost 8 bases; unmatched junction nucleotides: 5. The CDR3 nucleotides read TGTGCCACCTGGGACCCAGATAAGAAACTCTTT. It codes for CATWDPDKKLF.